These 9 T cell receptor beta chains were all obtained from the same sample, sequenced in a study of OX40 agonist ivuxolimab in advanced cancers. Here immunoSEQ multiplex PCR was the method, and the copy in TCRdb shows in-frame clones only, minus some. The table lists 55,000 to 80,000 clones, around nine tenths of them singletons, with approximately 0.3% in the top ten. Sample: CD4+ or CD8+ T cells sorted from blood, taken in a trial of the OX40 agonist ivuxolimab. The receptors come from an adult with an advanced solid tumor such as melanoma, head and neck, liver or kidney cancer.

A single count supports this clone. This sequence joins TRBV12-5 and TRBJ2-7; the match to TRBD2 covers 7 bases. Per germline, CDR1 LGHNT and CDR2 FRNRAP. CDR3 length equals 19 residues. The ends lost 1 base at V and 4 bases at J; junction bases unmatched: 19. CDR3 DNA: TGTGCTAGTGGTTTGGCCGCCTGGGAGGGGACGGTCTTAGGATACGAGCAGTACTTC. Its protein is CASGLAAWEGTVLGYEQYF.

The chain recombines TRBV6-6 with TRBJ1-1, with D tentatively TRBD1 (5 bases). Per the germline V gene, CDR1 is MNHNY and CDR2 is SVGAGI (reference sequence). V lost 0 bases and J lost 7, with 15 bases in between. This CDR3 contains 15 residues. The CDR3 DNA sequence: TGTGCCAGCAGTTACTCCCCAGGGATTGTATATGAAGCTTTCTTT. Translated, it gives CASSYSPGIVYEAFF.

The chain recombines TRBV2 with TRBJ2-3; TRBD1 is a possible D gene (6 bases). CDR1 and CDR2 from the germline V gene are SNHLY and FYNNEI. Trimming took off 6 bases at V and 2 bases at J, with 15 bases between the two ends. This CDR3 has 15 amino acids. CDR3 amino acids: CASSPTGPFTDTQYF. The DNA for the CDR3 is TGTGCCAGCAGCCCGACAGGTCCTTTCACAGATACGCAGTATTTT.

CDR3 nucleotide sequence: TGTGCCAGCAGCAAAGCGCCCAGGGGGCTCGGGGAGCTGTTTTTT. Translation: CASSKAPRGLGELFF. The V and J genes are TRBV21-1 and TRBJ2-2; the table assigns TRBD1, which was not confirmed against the DNA. TRBV21-1 is reported as a pseudogene. This CDR3 spans 15 amino acids.

The V call is TRBV4-2, the J call TRBJ2-1; D is perhaps TRBD2 (5 bases). V lost 1 base, J lost 0 bases, and 16 bases lay in between. The CDR3 is 18 residues long. Germline assignment: CDR1 LGHNA and CDR2 YNFKEQ. The chain's CDR3 is CASSQVLTGGGSYNEQFF. CDR3 nucleotides: TGTGCCAGCAGCCAAGTACTAACCGGCGGAGGCTCCTACAATGAGCAGTTCTTC.

V usage is TRBV6-5 and J usage is TRBJ2-7, with 11 nucleotides matching TRBD2. The germline gives CDR1 MNHEY, CDR2 SVGAGI. This CDR3 region has 15 residues. J was trimmed by 7 bases and V by 2 bases; bases with no gene match: 7. The CDR3 is CASSYPSSGRGEQYF. CDR3 sequence (DNA): TGTGCCAGCAGTTACCCTAGTAGCGGGAGGGGTGAGCAGTACTTC.

V is TRBV6-5 and J is TRBJ1-2; the D is unclear. Germline CDR1 is MNHEY and CDR2 is SVGAGI. The CDR3 loop spans 15 amino acids. Between the trimmed V and J ends, which lost 0 bases and 6 bases, there was a span of 14 bases. The CDR3 DNA reads TGTGCCAGCAGTTACTCCGCCTGGGAAGTTAATGGCTACACCTTC. This gives the protein CASSYSAWEVNGYTF.

This chain connects TRBV7-6 to TRBJ2-1; 7 nucleotides align to TRBD1. V trimming: 5 bases; J trimming: 8 bases; junction bases outside the gene matches: 12. In germline, CDR1 is SGHVS, CDR2 FNYEAQ. The CDR3 loop spans 15 amino acids. The CDR3 spells CASSLQTTGTDEQFF. The CDR3 DNA reads TGTGCCAGCAGCCTACAAACGACAGGGACCGATGAGCAGTTCTTC.

In DNA form, the CDR3 reads TGTGCCAGCAGCCCGAGACTAGCGGGAGTGGGTGAGCAGTTCTTC. Translated, it gives CASSPRLAGVGEQFF. This chain links TRBV7-9 with TRBJ2-1; TRBD2 aligns across 12 bases. V shed 5 bases, J shed 9 bases, and the junction held 8 bases outside the gene matches. From germline, CDR1 is SEHNR and CDR2 FQNEAQ (reference sequence). CDR3 length: 15 residues.